The 13 T cell receptor beta chains below were found in one sample sequenced in a study of T cell responses to AZD1222 COVID-19 vaccine. TCRdb's table, derived via immunoSEQ multiplex PCR, lists solely in-frame clones and lacks some. The sample records some 95,000 clones, more than 75% being singletons. This material consisted of peripheral blood, taken 28 days after the second AZD1222 dose. The receptors come from an adult who received the AZD1222 COVID-19 vaccine.

The rearrangement uses TRBV5-5 and TRBJ1-4; perhaps TRBD1 as D (5 bases). Germline V gene sequence: CDR1 SGHKS, CDR2 YYEKEE (reference sequence). The ends were cut back, 4 bases at V and 6 bases at J, with 10 bases in the middle. The length of the CDR3 is 13 residues. CDR3 sequence reads: CASSQGPDEKLFF. Here the CDR3 DNA reads TGTGCCAGCAGCCAGGGACCGGATGAAAAACTGTTTTTT.

This chain links TRBV6-1 with TRBJ2-6, with D possibly matching TRBD1 (6 bases). This CDR3 comprises 15 residues. CDR1 and CDR2 from the germline V gene are MNHNS and SASEGT. V lost 2 bases, J lost 3 bases, and 8 bases lay in between. The CDR3 region is CASSEQQGGANVLTF. The CDR3 nucleotides are TGTGCCAGCAGTGAACAACAGGGTGGGGCCAACGTCCTGACTTTC.

This rearrangement joins TRBV5-1 to TRBJ1-1; D ambiguous. Germline V CDR1 and CDR2: SGHRS, YFSETQ. This CDR3 is built from 12 residues. Trimming shortened V by 2 bases and J by 3 bases, and 5 bases separated the two germline ends. The CDR3 protein is CASSFRDTEAFF. CDR3 DNA: TGCGCCAGCAGCTTTAGAGACACTGAAGCTTTCTTT. Full variable domain (remainder filled in from reference TRBV5-1 and TRBJ1-1): KAGVTQTPRYLIKTRGQQVTLSCSPISGHRSVSWYQQTPGQGLQFLFEYFSETQRNKGNFPGRFSGRQFSNSRSEMNVSTLELGDSALYLCASSFRDTEAFFGQGTRLTVV.

This clone was counted once. The gene calls are TRBV6-2 or TRBV6-3 and TRBJ1-1; possible D gene TRBD1, 6 bases. The V end was cut by 0 bases, the J end by 1 base, with 12 bases between. Germline CDR1 and CDR2: MNHEY and SVGEGT. CDR3 length: 16 amino acids. CDR3 in amino acids: CASSYSIQGSNTEAFF. CDR3 in DNA: TGTGCCAGCAGTTACTCGATACAGGGCTCGAACACTGAAGCTTTCTTT.

The rearrangement joins TRBV5-1 to TRBJ1-2; a weak D match, TRBD1 (5 bases). Trimming removed 0 bases from V and 0 bases from J, with 9 bases in between. The germline gives CDR1 SGHRS, CDR2 YFSETQ. The CDR3 covers 15 residues. CDR3 DNA sequence: TGCGCCAGCAGCTTGGACAGGCAGGCTAACTATGGCTACACCTTC. It specifies CASSLDRQANYGYTF.

This clone was recorded only once. The sample holds other DNA sequences that translate to the same CDR3. The chain couples TRBV30 to TRBJ1-5; possibly TRBD1 for D (6 bases). Trimming took 1 base from V and 4 from J, leaving 8 bases between them. The CDR3 runs 13 residues. Germline V CDR1 and CDR2: GTSNPN, SVGIG (reference sequence). CDR3 DNA: TGTGCCTGGAGTGCGGACAGTAATCAGCCCCAGCATTTT. It specifies CAWSADSNQPQHF.

This clone occurred once. The CDR3 coding sequence is TGTGCCAGCCACCAGTACTCTGGGGCCAACGTCCTGACTTTC. It translates to CASHQYSGANVLTF. The V call is TRBV19, the J call TRBJ2-6; no clear D gene. The V end lost 9 bases, the J end lost 0 bases, and 9 bases lay between the germline ends. The CDR3 has 14 residues. The germline V gene encodes CDR1 LNHDA and CDR2 SQIVND (reference sequence).

The CDR3 bases are TGTGCCACCTCGGGACAGGGGAGGTTAAGGGAAAAACTGTTTTTT. Translation: CATSGQGRLREKLFF. The chain is built from TRBV7-2 and TRBJ1-4; 10 bases are a match to TRBD1. Trimming took 10 bases from V and 8 from J; bases not matched to a gene: 13. The CDR3 has 15 residues. CDR1 SGHTA and CDR2 FQGNSA come from the germline V gene.

The chain joins TRBV3-1 (or the pseudogene TRBV3-2) to TRBJ2-7, with TRBD2 matching over 8 bases. V was clipped by 1 base and J by 3 bases; unmatched bases: 8. Germline V gives CDR1 LGHDT, CDR2 YNNKEL (reference sequence). There are 16 residues in the CDR3. CDR3 DNA sequence: TGTGCCAGCAGCCAAGTTATCAGCGGGAGAGGCTACGAGCAGTACTTC. Its protein product is CASSQVISGRGYEQYF.

The sample holds one count of this clone. The rearrangement uses TRBV3-1 (or the pseudogene TRBV3-2) and TRBJ1-3; D is uncertain. This CDR3 comprises 17 residues. The ends were cut back, 0 bases at V and 0 bases at J, with 12 bases in the middle. Germline assignment: CDR1 LGHDT and CDR2 YNNKEL (reference sequence). CDR3: CASSQDLRPLSGNTIYF. The CDR3 coding sequence is TGTGCCAGCAGCCAAGACCTACGACCGCTCTCTGGAAACACCATATATTTT.

The V call is TRBV4-3, the J call TRBJ1-4; D gene ambiguous. Germline loops: CDR1 LGHNA, CDR2 YSLEER. The V end lost 2 bases, the J end lost 0 bases, and 10 bases lay between the germline ends. The CDR3 runs 16 residues. CDR3 loop: CASSQNSPATNEKLFF. CDR3 DNA: TGCGCCAGCAGCCAAAACAGTCCTGCAACTAATGAAAAACTGTTTTTT.

The rearrangement uses TRBV7-3 and TRBJ1-3, with D hard to call. V lost 3 bases and J lost 0, with 15 bases in between. Germline V gene lookup returns CDR1 SGHTA and CDR2 FQGTGA. CDR3 length: 17 residues. The CDR3 DNA reads TGTGCCAGCAGCTTCTCAGGCTCTTCTGCCTCTGGAAACACCATATATTTT. Protein product: CASSFSGSSASGNTIYF.

The chain combines TRBV11-2 with TRBJ2-7; D gene ambiguous. V lost 3 bases and J 5 bases, leaving 17 bases between the germline ends. This CDR3 is built from 15 residues. Germline values: CDR1 SGHAT, CDR2 FQNNGV. CDR3: CASSFGSGVGDEQYF. The CDR3 region has the DNA TGTGCCAGCAGCTTTGGGTCTGGGGTAGGCGACGAGCAGTACTTC.